These 23 T cell receptor beta chains originate from one sample sequenced in a study of OX40 agonist ivuxolimab in advanced cancers. TCRdb's table, derived via immunoSEQ multiplex PCR, lists solely in-frame clones and lacks some. The sample holds about 91,000 clones; 85% to 90% are singletons and the top ten take about 0.22%. Source: CD4+ or CD8+ T cells sorted from blood, taken in a trial of the OX40 agonist ivuxolimab. The receptors stem from an adult with an advanced solid tumor such as melanoma, head and neck, liver or kidney cancer.

The chain uses TRBV6-5 and TRBJ1-5, with D unclear. Trimming removed 2 bases from V and 0 bases from J, with 8 bases in between. This CDR3 spans 15 amino acids. The germline CDR1 and CDR2 sequences are MNHEY and SVGAGI. In DNA form, the CDR3 reads TGTGCCAGCAGTTACCTACGGAATAGCAATCAGCCCCAGCATTTT. Amino acids: CASSYLRNSNQPQHF.

The chain links TRBV5-1 to TRBJ2-2; D possibly corresponds to TRBD2 (6 bases). CDR3 length: 16 amino acids. CDR1 SGHRS and CDR2 YFSETQ come from the germline V gene. Trimming stripped 2 bases from V and 1 base from J, with 12 bases between. CDR3 sequence (DNA): TGCGCCAGCAGCTTTGGAGGGGCTAGGAACACCGGGGAGCTGTTTTTT. The encoded protein is CASSFGGARNTGELFF.

The rearrangement links TRBV11-3 to TRBJ2-3, with D perhaps given as TRBD1 or TRBD2 (5 bases each). There are 15 residues in the CDR3. V shed 4 bases and J shed 2 bases, with 13 bases lying between them. Germline assignment: CDR1 SGHNT and CDR2 YENEEA. This CDR3 is CASSSGRGSTDTQYF. The CDR3 DNA sequence: TGTGCCAGCAGCTCGGGACGGGGTTCCACAGATACGCAGTATTTT.

The chain has TRBV27 and TRBJ1-2, with no clear D. There are 15 residues in the CDR3. The V end was cut by 2 bases, the J end by 4 bases, with 14 bases between. Per germline, CDR1 MNHEY and CDR2 SMNVEV (reference sequence). The chain's CDR3 is CASSLLGVDLYGYTF. CDR3 DNA: TGTGCCAGCAGTTTACTTGGGGTTGATCTCTATGGCTACACCTTC.

The J gene is TRBJ2-7, the V gene TRBV19; the match to TRBD2 covers 8 bases. J gave up 1 base and V 5 bases, and 13 bases lay outside the gene matches. Germline loops: CDR1 LNHDA, CDR2 SQIVND (reference sequence). The CDR3 runs 17 residues. CDR3: CASSRDYSGKWSYEQYF. CDR3 in DNA: TGTGCCAGTAGTCGCGACTATAGCGGGAAGTGGTCCTACGAGCAGTACTTC.

The chain employs TRBV27 and TRBJ2-3; a weak D match, TRBD2 (5 bases). This CDR3 has 16 residues. CDR1 is MNHEY and CDR2 is SMNVEV in the germline V gene (reference sequence). V was cut by 0 bases and J by 5 bases, with 15 bases left in between. The DNA for the CDR3 is TGTGCCAGCAGTTTATCGGTCAGGCTAGCCAGAGATACGCAGTATTTT. Its protein is CASSLSVRLARDTQYF.

The chain carries TRBV28 and TRBJ2-2; TRBD2 matches 13 bases. The CDR3 is 17 amino acids. From germline, CDR1 is MDHEN and CDR2 SYDVKM. Trimming removed 6 bases from V and 9 bases from J; junction bases left unmatched: 13. Here the CDR3 reads CASRDTSGGGSFRELFF. The CDR3 DNA is TGTGCCAGCAGAGACACTAGCGGGGGGGGATCATTCCGGGAGCTGTTTTTT.

The chain couples TRBV5-1 to TRBJ2-7; 11 bases are shared with TRBD1. Germline lookup yields CDR1 SGHRS and CDR2 YFSETQ. The CDR3 runs 14 residues. J gave up 2 bases and V 3 bases, and 1 base lay outside the gene matches. In DNA form, the CDR3 reads TGCGCCAGCAGCTCGGGACAGGGGGCCTACGAGCAGTACTTC. The encoded protein is CASSSGQGAYEQYF.

The chain uses TRBV9 and TRBJ2-3, with D uncertain. Germline CDR1 reads SGDLS; CDR2 reads YYNGEE. The CDR3 contains 14 residues. Trimming left V 0 bases short and J 5 bases short, with 10 bases between. The CDR3 DNA reads as TGTGCCAGCAGCGTAGGGGCCCCCCGAGATACGCAGTATTTT. It translates to CASSVGAPRDTQYF.

V is TRBV5-1 and J is TRBJ1-2; 8 bases fit TRBD1. The CDR3 totals 14 residues. The J segment lost 8 bases and the V segment lost 6 bases, leaving 12 bases of the junction unmatched. The germline V gene encodes CDR1 SGHRS and CDR2 YFSETQ. Here the CDR3 DNA reads TGCGCCAGCAAAGGGACAGGCCTGGGGTACGGCTACACCTTC. This sequence encodes CASKGTGLGYGYTF.

This rearrangement joins TRBV7-2 to TRBJ2-3; 8 bases are a match to TRBD2. Trimming at V came to 11 bases and at J to 6 bases, leaving 16 bases not matched to a gene. The CDR3 loop spans 15 amino acids. The germline gives CDR1 SGHTA, CDR2 FQGNSA. CDR3: CAASGSLTRGDTQYF. CDR3 bases: TGTGCCGCGAGCGGGAGCCTCACAAGAGGGGATACGCAGTATTTT.

The chain is built from TRBV4-2 and TRBJ2-7, with D maybe TRBD2 (5 bases). V was pared by 1 base and J by 0 bases, with 13 bases between. The CDR3 contains 16 residues. Germline V gene sequence: CDR1 LGHNA, CDR2 YNFKEQ. The CDR3 protein is CASSQVVSGTSYEQYF. As DNA, the CDR3 is TGTGCCAGCAGCCAAGTTGTAAGCGGAACCTCCTACGAGCAGTACTTC.

V usage is TRBV5-4 and J usage is TRBJ2-2; 11 nucleotides align to TRBD2. The CDR3 totals 16 residues. The V segment lost 4 bases and the J segment 5 bases; nucleotides outside the gene matches: 7. Germline V lookup: CDR1 SGHNT, CDR2 YYREEE (reference sequence). DNA of the CDR3: TGTGCCAGCAGCCCCGGGACTAGCGGTTCAACCGGGGAGCTGTTTTTT. Translating it yields CASSPGTSGSTGELFF.

J is TRBJ2-7 and V is TRBV14; weak D call: TRBD2 (5 bases). V gave up 2 bases and J gave up 0 bases, with 8 bases separating them. Germline V gene data show CDR1 as SGHDN and CDR2 as FVKESK. CDR3 length: 14 amino acids. CDR3 nucleotides: TGTGCCAGCAGCCAACGGACTTACTCCTACGAGCAGTACTTC. This codes for CASSQRTYSYEQYF.

The chain couples TRBV7-9 to TRBJ1-2; D not certain. With 4 bases removed from V and 4 bases from J, the gap between germline ends came to 13 bases. CDR1 and CDR2 (germline): SEHNR, FQNEAQ (reference sequence). The CDR3 runs to 14 residues. As DNA, the CDR3 is TGTGCCAGCAGCTCAGGCCTGGCGGGCTATGGCTACACCTTC. Translated, it gives CASSSGLAGYGYTF.

V gene TRBV6-6 combines with J gene TRBJ1-2; a possible D gene is TRBD1 (5 bases). Trimming took 6 bases from V and 2 from J, leaving 7 bases between them. The CDR3 is made up of 12 amino acids. Germline CDR1 is MNHNY and CDR2 is SVGAGI (reference sequence). The CDR3 loop reads CASSAGNYGYTF. CDR3 nucleotides: TGTGCCAGCAGCGCAGGGAACTATGGCTACACCTTC.

The gene calls are TRBV2 and TRBJ1-1; 9 positions match TRBD1. This CDR3 has 14 residues. V was pared by 8 bases and J by 1 base, with 5 bases of the junction left unmatched. Germline assignment: CDR1 SNHLY and CDR2 FYNNEI. The CDR3 nucleotides read TGTGCCAGCGGGGGACAGGGCCGGAACACTGAAGCTTTCTTT. It is translated as CASGGQGRNTEAFF. Full variable domain (remainder filled in from reference TRBV2 and TRBJ1-1): EPEVTQTPSHQVTQMGQEVILRCVPISNHLYFYWYRQILGQKVEFLVSFYNNEISEKSEIFDDQFSVERPDGSNFTLKIRSTKLEDSAMYFCASGGQGRNTEAFFGQGTRLTVV.

The chain is built from TRBV11-2 and TRBJ2-4, with D perhaps matching TRBD2 (6 bases). The V end lost 2 bases, the J end lost 0 bases, and 14 bases lay between the germline ends. The CDR3 has 17 amino acids. Germline V CDR1 and CDR2: SGHAT, FQNNGV. CDR3 sequence: CASSLRLESLAKNIQYF. The CDR3 DNA sequence: TGTGCCAGCAGCTTAAGACTAGAATCCCTAGCCAAAAACATTCAGTACTTC.

In this sample, this clone turned up once. The V call is TRBV7-3, the J call TRBJ2-2; 8 positions match TRBD1. Per the germline V gene, CDR1 is SGHTA and CDR2 is FQGTGA. The CDR3 is 15 amino acids. Germline trimming cut 5 bases from V and 7 bases from J; bases unmatched to any gene: 9. This chain's CDR3 is CASSRQQGAGGELFF. The CDR3 DNA sequence: TGTGCCAGCAGCCGACAGCAGGGGGCGGGCGGGGAGCTGTTTTTT.

The chain recombines TRBV7-2 with TRBJ1-4, with D hard to call. The V end was cut by 5 bases, the J end by 8 bases, with 9 bases between. This CDR3 is built from 12 residues. Germline V gene sequence: CDR1 SGHTA, CDR2 FQGNSA. The CDR3 spells CASSPQGEKLFF. The CDR3 nucleotides read TGTGCCAGCAGCCCTCAAGGGGAAAAACTGTTTTTT.

This clone was counted only a few times. The chain has TRBV2 and TRBJ1-6; a weak D match, TRBD1 (5 bases). Between the trimmed V and J ends, which lost 6 bases and 10 bases, there was a span of 10 bases. The CDR3 length is 12 residues. Looked up from germline, CDR1 is SNHLY and CDR2 is FYNNEI. CDR3 bases: TGTGCCAGCAGACACAGGTTGTCACCCCTCCACTTT. Protein product: CASRHRLSPLHF. Supplemented by reference TRBV2 and TRBJ1-6, the full variable domain reads EPEVTQTPSHQVTQMGQEVILRCVPISNHLYFYWYRQILGQKVEFLVSFYNNEISEKSEIFDDQFSVERPDGSNFTLKIRSTKLEDSAMYFCASRHRLSPLHFGNGTRLTVT.

This rearrangement joins TRBV25-1 to TRBJ2-2; D may be TRBD1 (6 bases). From germline, CDR1 is MGHDK and CDR2 SYGVNS. The length of the CDR3 is 15 residues. Trimming shortened V by 4 bases and J by 1 base, and 10 bases separated the two germline ends. For the CDR3, the DNA is TGTGCCAGCAGTGTTCAGGGGTGGAACACCGGGGAGCTGTTTTTT. Encoded protein: CASSVQGWNTGELFF.

The chain has TRBV10-3 and TRBJ2-7; 10 bases fit TRBD2. V shed 4 bases, J shed 5 bases, and the junction held 8 bases outside the gene matches. The germline CDR1 and CDR2 sequences are ENHRY and SYGVKD. The CDR3 spans 15 residues. CDR3: CAISAAGLAGDEQYF. CDR3 in DNA: TGTGCCATCAGTGCGGCGGGGCTAGCGGGAGACGAGCAGTACTTC.